The clone carrying this TCR beta chain came up many times. Its antigen remains unidentified. The record originates from a study of blood T cells in healthy people across ages. Whole-study findings and limits: CMV infection status of these donors was not known.

A J-beta primer mix and a sample-barcoded 5' primer were used in a second PCR of about 7 to 12 cycles. TCRdb reanalysed the 5' RACE reads using MiXCR and keeps one entry per CDR3 protein. The sample yields about 670,000 distinct CDR3 sequences, over 40% seen once. The CDR3 spans 17 residues. The V gene end was trimmed by 4 bases and the J gene end by 1 base; junction bases not matched to a gene: 8. CDR1 and CDR2 from the germline V gene are LGHNA and YNFKEQ. This sequence originates from a man of 80 years or more in good health. The V gene is TRBV4-2, the J gene TRBJ2-3; 10 bases line up with TRBD2. Sequencing was performed on blood. This chain's CDR3 is CASSLGLSGRGTDTQYF. Written as DNA, the CDR3 is TGTGCCAGCAGCCTGGGGCTAAGCGGGAGGGGCACAGATACGCAGTATTTT.